A selection of T cell receptor beta chains follows, all from one sample in a study of shared clonotypes between healthy human individuals. Sequenced by immunoSEQ multiplex PCR; TCRdb stores in-frame clones only, minus some. The sample contains millions of clones, about 95% of which appear only once. Source material: naive CD8+ T cells sorted from blood. These receptors came from a man between 18 and 29 years old in good health. The CDR3 runs from the conserved cysteine through the conserved F or W.

cdr3_aa,cdr3_length,v_call,j_call
CASSVVTSEAFF,12,TRBV9,TRBJ1-1
CASNPDTGTAYGYTF,15,TRBV6-5,TRBJ1-2
CASSPDTEYEQYF,13,TRBV7-9,TRBJ2-7
CASSFFLAGGTGELFF,16,TRBV7-8,TRBJ2-2
CASSIGPYSPLHF,13,TRBV19,TRBJ1-6
CASSWGAYNEQFF,13,TRBV27,TRBJ2-1
CASSPGDLSLQETQYF,16,TRBV27,TRBJ2-5
CASSEDFGFHGYTF,14,TRBV2,TRBJ1-2
CASSQDGDEQYF,12,TRBV6-5,TRBJ2-7
CASIRAAGGSPLHF,14,TRBV6-1,TRBJ1-6
CAWSGYRGPAGEQYF,15,TRBV30,TRBJ2-7